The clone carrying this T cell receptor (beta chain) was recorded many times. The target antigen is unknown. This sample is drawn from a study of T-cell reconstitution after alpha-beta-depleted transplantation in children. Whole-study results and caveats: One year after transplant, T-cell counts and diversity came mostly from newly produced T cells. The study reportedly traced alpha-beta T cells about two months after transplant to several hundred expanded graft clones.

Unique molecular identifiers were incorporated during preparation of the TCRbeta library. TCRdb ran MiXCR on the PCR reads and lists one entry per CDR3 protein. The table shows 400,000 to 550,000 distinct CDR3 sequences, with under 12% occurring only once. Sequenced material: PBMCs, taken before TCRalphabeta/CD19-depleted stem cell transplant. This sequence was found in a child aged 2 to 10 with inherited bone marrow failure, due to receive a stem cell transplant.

The CDR3 protein is CASSLFGVGFDEQYF. The CDR3 nucleotides are TGTGCCAGCAGCTTGTTTGGGGTTGGATTCGACGAGCAGTACTTC. V is TRBV7-8 and J is TRBJ2-7; D is uncertain. The CDR3 extends over 15 amino acids. V dropped 3 bases and J dropped 5 bases, with 17 bases sitting between them. CDR1 and CDR2 (germline): SGHVS, FQNEAQ.